This record covers a single T cell receptor (beta chain). These data belong to a study of blood T cell repertoires in COVID-19. Study-wide background: The samples span acute and convalescent COVID-19 from the United States, Italy and Spain.

The method was immunoSEQ multiplex PCR; TCRdb's version includes in-frame clones alone and lacks a portion of them. The sample holds 400,000 to 500,000 clones; roughly 89% are singletons and the top ten take around 1.4%. The germline V gene encodes CDR1 MGHRA and CDR2 YSYEKL. The ends lost 2 bases at V and 13 bases at J; junction bases unmatched: 4. This CDR3 is 11 amino acids long. The receptor's source is a woman aged 25-40 years with active or convalescent COVID-19. V is TRBV4-1 and J is TRBJ2-7; TRBD1 matches at 8 bases. What was sequenced was peripheral blood. In nucleotides, the CDR3 is TGCGCCAGCAGCCAACCGGGACAGGTTTACTTC. Its translation: CASSQPGQVYF.